The 14 T cell receptor beta chains listed next were all sequenced from one sample in a study of T cell repertoires in cytomegalovirus infection. One entry per CDR3 protein, called by TCRdb with MiXCR from the reads. The sample comprises around 440,000 distinct CDR3 sequences, approximately 10% of which are singletons, and roughly a tenth rests with the top ten. The material sequenced was PBMCs. The receptors here all came from a human donor in good health (CMV status not recorded). Some clones in this sample may be carry-over from other donors' samples.

There are a few counts of this clonotype. The chain employs TRBV10-3 and TRBJ2-3, with TRBD1 identical over 9 bases. Trimming removed 3 bases from V and 3 bases from J; junction bases left unmatched: 7. Germline CDR1 and CDR2: ENHRY and SYGVKD. The CDR3 contains 16 residues. Here the CDR3 reads CAISERDRVGTDTQYF. The DNA of the CDR3 is TGTGCCATCAGTGAACGGGACAGGGTCGGAACAGATACGCAGTATTTT.

This clonotype has ten or more counts. This chain links TRBV20-1 with TRBJ2-1, with TRBD2 matching 8 bases. The CDR3 loop spans 14 amino acids. The germline gives CDR1 DFQATT, CDR2 SNEGSKA (reference sequence). Trimming at V came to 5 bases and at J to 4 bases, leaving 7 bases not matched to a gene. The CDR3 nucleotides read TGCAGTGCTGAAGCGGGAGTAAGATACAATGAGCAGTTCTTC. Amino acids: CSAEAGVRYNEQFF.

This chain connects TRBV20-1 to TRBJ2-7; 8 bases agree with TRBD2. After removal of 6 bases from V and 2 bases from J, the junction contained 3 bases not matched to a gene. CDR3 length: 12 amino acids. CDR1 is DFQATT, CDR2 SNEGSKA, per germline (reference sequence). CDR3 region: CSAPGRAYEQYF. Written as DNA, the CDR3 is TGCAGTGCGCCCGGGAGGGCCTACGAGCAGTACTTC.

This clonotype was detected ten times or more. V and J are TRBV7-2 and TRBJ2-1, with 9 bases matching TRBD2. The CDR3 loop spans 19 amino acids. Germline trimming cut 1 base from V and 7 bases from J; bases unmatched to any gene: 17. Looked up from germline, CDR1 is SGHTA and CDR2 is FQGNSA. CDR3 protein: CASSLELGAAGGPRNEQFF. CDR3 in DNA: TGTGCCAGCAGCTTAGAGCTGGGGGCGGCGGGAGGGCCGCGGAATGAGCAGTTCTTC.

This clonotype occurred a few times. This CDR3 reads CSVDGGKNEKLFF. The CDR3 nucleotides are TGCAGCGTTGACGGGGGAAAAAATGAAAAACTGTTTTTT. This rearrangement joins TRBV29-1 to TRBJ1-4; D is perhaps TRBD1 (5 bases). The CDR3 consists of 13 residues. The V and J ends lost 3 bases and 5 bases respectively, with 10 bases between them. Germline values: CDR1 SQVTM, CDR2 ANQGSEA.

At least ten counts were recorded for this clonotype. This chain uses TRBV11-3 with TRBJ2-1; TRBD1 might be the D (6 bases). There are 14 residues in the CDR3. V dropped 5 bases and J dropped 9 bases, with 17 bases sitting between them. Germline loops: CDR1 SGHNT, CDR2 YENEEA. The CDR3 region has the DNA TGTGCCAGCAGCCCGAGGGCCACAGGGAGTGAGCAGTTCTTC. It is translated as CASSPRATGSEQFF.

The chain's CDR3 is CASTRGRTAETQYF. The CDR3 DNA sequence: TGTGCCAGTACCAGGGGGCGAACGGCAGAGACCCAGTACTTC. V usage is TRBV19 and J usage is TRBJ2-5, with 8 nucleotides matching TRBD1. The germline CDR1 and CDR2 sequences are LNHDA and SQIVND (reference sequence). This CDR3 has 14 amino acids. V dropped 7 bases and J dropped 4; count of bases not matched to a gene: 8.

This clonotype was detected ten times or more. The V call is TRBV6-6, the J call TRBJ2-2, with D hard to call. The V end lost 2 bases, the J end lost 2 bases, and 9 bases lay between the germline ends. The CDR3 spans 15 residues. Per germline, CDR1 MNHNY and CDR2 SVGAGI (reference sequence). CDR3 residues: CASSYDTVNTGELFF. The CDR3 nucleotides are TGTGCCAGCAGTTACGACACCGTAAACACCGGGGAGCTGTTTTTT.

This chain links TRBV18 with TRBJ1-5; D unresolved. CDR1 is KGHSH and CDR2 is LQKENI in the germline V gene. V was cut by 3 bases and J by 1 base, with 13 bases left in between. The CDR3 loop spans 16 amino acids. CDR3 DNA sequence: TGTGCCAGCTCACCTTCCAGTGGGATGAGCAATCAGCCCCAGCATTTT. It encodes CASSPSSGMSNQPQHF.

This clonotype has a count of ten or more. The chain uses TRBV6-2 or TRBV6-3 and TRBJ2-1; TRBD1 matches 12 bases. Trimming cost V 2 bases and J 7 bases; bases outside gene matches: 12. Germline CDR1 reads MNHEY; CDR2 reads SVGEGT. The CDR3 length is 18 residues. DNA of the CDR3: TGTGCCAGCAGTTACCAGACCGGGACAGGGGGCGTGTTGAATGAGCAGTTCTTC. It is translated as CASSYQTGTGGVLNEQFF.

Turning to this clonotype: A read error is possible here, since a much larger clone lies one base away. Here the CDR3 omits its conserved ending phenylalanine or tryptophan, so a read error is the likely source. Because the CDR3's place on the DNA is in doubt, the DNA is left out and the CDR3 is given as listed by TCRdb. This rearrangement joins TRBV19 to TRBJ2-7; the table's TRBD1 call for D was not verified on the DNA. A total of 11 residues make up the CDR3, ends included. Germline-derived CDR1 and CDR2 are LNHDA and SQIVND (reference sequence). The CDR3 here is CASSDRDTKYS.

This clonotype was seen only a few times. This chain uses TRBV14 with TRBJ1-1; D is possibly TRBD1 (5 bases). The CDR3 is 14 amino acids. The V and J ends lost 4 bases and 7 bases respectively, with 16 bases between them. The germline CDR1 and CDR2 sequences are SGHDN and FVKESK. The CDR3 loop reads CASSRGRGIGEAFF. CDR3 DNA sequence: TGTGCCAGCAGCCGCGGGCGGGGGATCGGTGAAGCTTTCTTT.

At least ten counts were recorded for this clonotype. The V and J genes are TRBV5-1 and TRBJ2-7, with 8 bases fitting TRBD1. The germline CDR1 and CDR2 sequences are SGHRS and YFSETQ. This CDR3 contains 15 residues. The junction had 12 bases not matched to a gene; V was cut back by 4 bases and J by 6 bases. DNA of the CDR3: TGCGCCAGCAGCCCTTCGACAGGGGTGGGTTCCGAGCAGTACTTC. Amino acid sequence: CASSPSTGVGSEQYF. Full variable domain (missing parts from reference TRBV5-1 and TRBJ2-7): KAGVTQTPRYLIKTRGQQVTLSCSPISGHRSVSWYQQTPGQGLQFLFEYFSETQRNKGNFPGRFSGRQFSNSRSEMNVSTLELGDSALYLCASSPSTGVGSEQYFGPGTRLTVT.

This chain connects TRBV27 to TRBJ2-3, with a possible D match to TRBD1 (6 bases). The germline gives CDR1 MNHEY, CDR2 SMNVEV (reference sequence). There are 13 residues in the CDR3. Trimming cost V 4 bases and J 6 bases, with 11 bases left between them. The CDR3 here is CASSYGQTDTQYF. CDR3 in DNA: TGTGCCAGCAGTTACGGACAGACCGATACGCAGTATTTT.